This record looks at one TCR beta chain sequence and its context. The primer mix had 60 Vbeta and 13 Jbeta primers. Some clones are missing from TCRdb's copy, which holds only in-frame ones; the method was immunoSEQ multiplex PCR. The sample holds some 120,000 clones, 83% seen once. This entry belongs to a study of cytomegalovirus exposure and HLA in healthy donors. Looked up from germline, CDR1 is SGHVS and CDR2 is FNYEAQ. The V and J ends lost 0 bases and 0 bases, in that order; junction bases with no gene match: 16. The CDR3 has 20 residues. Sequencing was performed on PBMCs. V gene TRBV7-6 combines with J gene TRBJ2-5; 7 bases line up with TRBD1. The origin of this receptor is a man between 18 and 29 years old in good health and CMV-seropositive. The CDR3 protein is CASSLAGHPGQPLYQETQYF. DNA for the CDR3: TGTGCCAGCAGCTTAGCGGGACACCCGGGACAGCCTCTATACCAAGAGACCCAGTACTTC.